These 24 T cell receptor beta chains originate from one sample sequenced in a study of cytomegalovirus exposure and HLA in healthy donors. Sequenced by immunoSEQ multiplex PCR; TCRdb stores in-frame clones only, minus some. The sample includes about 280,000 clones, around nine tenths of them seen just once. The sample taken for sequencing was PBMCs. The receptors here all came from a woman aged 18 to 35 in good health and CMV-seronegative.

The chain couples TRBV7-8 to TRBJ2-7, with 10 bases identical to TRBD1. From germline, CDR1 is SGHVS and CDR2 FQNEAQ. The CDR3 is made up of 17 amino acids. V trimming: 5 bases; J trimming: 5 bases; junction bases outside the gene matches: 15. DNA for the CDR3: TGTGCCAGCAGCCCCCGACAGGGGGCGGCAAGACCCCACGAGCAGTACTTC. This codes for CASSPRQGAARPHEQYF.

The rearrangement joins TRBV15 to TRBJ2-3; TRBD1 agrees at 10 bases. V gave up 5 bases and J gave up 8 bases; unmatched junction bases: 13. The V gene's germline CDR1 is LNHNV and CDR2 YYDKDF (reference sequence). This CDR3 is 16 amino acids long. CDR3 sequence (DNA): TGTGCCACCAGCGGAGGGGACAGGGGAGGGGGTGCTACGCAGTATTTT. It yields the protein CATSGGDRGGGATQYF.

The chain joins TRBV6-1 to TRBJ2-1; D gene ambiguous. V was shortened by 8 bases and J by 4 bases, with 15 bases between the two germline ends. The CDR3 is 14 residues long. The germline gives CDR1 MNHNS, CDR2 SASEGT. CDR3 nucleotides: TGTGCCAGCGGGTATACCGGGTCTTACAATGAGCAGTTCTTC. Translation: CASGYTGSYNEQFF.

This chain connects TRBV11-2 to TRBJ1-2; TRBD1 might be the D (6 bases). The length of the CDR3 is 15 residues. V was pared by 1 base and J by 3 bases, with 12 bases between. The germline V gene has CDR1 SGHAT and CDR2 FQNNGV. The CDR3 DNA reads TGTGCCAGCAGCTTAGGGGGGCCGGGTGACTATGGCTACACCTTC. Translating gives CASSLGGPGDYGYTF.

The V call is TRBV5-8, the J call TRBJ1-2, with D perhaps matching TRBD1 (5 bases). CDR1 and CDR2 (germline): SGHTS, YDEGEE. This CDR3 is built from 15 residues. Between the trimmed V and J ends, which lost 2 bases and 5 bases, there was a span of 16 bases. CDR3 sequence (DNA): TGTGCCAGCAGCTTCCGCCAGGGCAGCATGTATGGCTACACCTTC. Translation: CASSFRQGSMYGYTF.

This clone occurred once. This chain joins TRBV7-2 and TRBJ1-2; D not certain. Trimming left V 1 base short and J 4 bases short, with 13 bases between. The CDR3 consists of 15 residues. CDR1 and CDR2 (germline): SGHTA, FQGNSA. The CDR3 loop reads CASSLEAVSAYGYTF. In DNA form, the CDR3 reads TGTGCCAGCAGCTTAGAAGCGGTATCCGCCTATGGCTACACCTTC.

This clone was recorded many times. The CDR3 DNA reads TGTGCCAGCACTTCAGACGGAGGAAGGCCCCAGCATTTT. Translating it yields CASTSDGGRPQHF. The chain links TRBV28 to TRBJ1-5; D is unresolved. V was trimmed by 7 bases and J by 9 bases, leaving 16 bases between them. Per the germline V gene, CDR1 is MDHEN and CDR2 is SYDVKM. The CDR3 is made up of 13 amino acids.

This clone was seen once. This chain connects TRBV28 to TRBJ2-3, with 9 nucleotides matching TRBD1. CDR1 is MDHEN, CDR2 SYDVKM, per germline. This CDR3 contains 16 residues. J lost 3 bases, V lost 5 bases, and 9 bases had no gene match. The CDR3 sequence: CASSVPGQGSTDTQYF. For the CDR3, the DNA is TGTGCCAGCAGTGTCCCTGGACAGGGGAGTACAGATACGCAGTATTTT. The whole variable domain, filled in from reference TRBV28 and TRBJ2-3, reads DVKVTQSSRYLVKRTGEKVFLECVQDMDHENMFWYRQDPGLGLRLIYFSYDVKMKEKGDIPEGYSVSREKKERFSLILESASTNQTSMYLCASSVPGQGSTDTQYFGPGTRLTVL.

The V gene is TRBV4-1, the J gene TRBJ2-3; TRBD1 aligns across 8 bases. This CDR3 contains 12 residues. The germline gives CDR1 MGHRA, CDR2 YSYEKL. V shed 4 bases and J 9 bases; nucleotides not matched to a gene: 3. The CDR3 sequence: CASSPGQGTQYF. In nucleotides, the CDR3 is TGCGCCAGCAGCCCAGGACAGGGAACGCAGTATTTT.

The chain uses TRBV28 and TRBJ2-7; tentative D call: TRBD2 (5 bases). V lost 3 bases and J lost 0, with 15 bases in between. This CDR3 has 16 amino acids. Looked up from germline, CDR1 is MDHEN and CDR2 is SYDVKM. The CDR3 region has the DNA TGTGCCAGCAGTTTTCGAATGGAGGTTAGCTCCTACGAGCAGTACTTC. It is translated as CASSFRMEVSSYEQYF.

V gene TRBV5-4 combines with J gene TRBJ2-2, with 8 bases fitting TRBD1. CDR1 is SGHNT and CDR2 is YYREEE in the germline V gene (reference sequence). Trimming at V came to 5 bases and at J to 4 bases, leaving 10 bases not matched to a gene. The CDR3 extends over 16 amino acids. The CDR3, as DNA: TGTGCCAGCAGTCCCCTCCAGGGGGCTGGCACCGGGGAGCTGTTTTTT. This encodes CASSPLQGAGTGELFF.

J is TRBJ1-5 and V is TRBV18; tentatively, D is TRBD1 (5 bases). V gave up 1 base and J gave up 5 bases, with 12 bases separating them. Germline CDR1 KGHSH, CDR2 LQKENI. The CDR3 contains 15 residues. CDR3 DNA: TGTGCCAGCTCACCACTACCAGGGTTCGATCAGCCCCAGCATTTT. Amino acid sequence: CASSPLPGFDQPQHF.

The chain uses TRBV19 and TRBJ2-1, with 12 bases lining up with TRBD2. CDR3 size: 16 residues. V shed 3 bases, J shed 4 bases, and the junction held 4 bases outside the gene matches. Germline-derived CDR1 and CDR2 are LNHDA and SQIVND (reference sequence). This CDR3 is CASSMTSGSGYNEQFF. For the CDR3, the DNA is TGTGCCAGTAGTATGACTAGCGGGAGTGGTTACAATGAGCAGTTCTTC. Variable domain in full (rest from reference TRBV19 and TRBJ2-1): DGGITQSPKYLFRKEGQNVTLSCEQNLNHDAMYWYRQDPGQGLRLIYYSQIVNDFQKGDIAEGYSVSREKKESFPLTVTSAQKNPTAFYLCASSMTSGSGYNEQFFGPGTRLTVL.

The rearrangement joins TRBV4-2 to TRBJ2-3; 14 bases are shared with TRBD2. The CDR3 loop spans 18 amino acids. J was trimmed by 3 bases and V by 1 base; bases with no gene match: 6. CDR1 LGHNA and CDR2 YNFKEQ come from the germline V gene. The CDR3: CASSQGLAGGPLTDTQYF. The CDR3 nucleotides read TGTGCCAGCAGCCAAGGACTAGCGGGAGGGCCGTTGACAGATACGCAGTATTTT.

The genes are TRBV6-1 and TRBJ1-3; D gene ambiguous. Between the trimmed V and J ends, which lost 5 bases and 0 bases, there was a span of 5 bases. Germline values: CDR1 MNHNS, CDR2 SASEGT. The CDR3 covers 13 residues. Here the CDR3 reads CASSTASGNTIYF. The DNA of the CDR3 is TGTGCCAGCAGTACAGCCTCTGGAAACACCATATATTTT.

CDR3 sequence reads: CASSFTGGDGYTF. The CDR3 DNA is TGTGCCAGCAGTTTCACAGGGGGCGATGGCTACACCTTC. The chain joins TRBV6-1 to TRBJ1-2; TRBD1 matches at 9 bases. The V and J ends lost 5 bases and 6 bases, in that order; junction bases with no gene match: 4. CDR3 size: 13 residues. Germline V gene data show CDR1 as MNHNS and CDR2 as SASEGT.

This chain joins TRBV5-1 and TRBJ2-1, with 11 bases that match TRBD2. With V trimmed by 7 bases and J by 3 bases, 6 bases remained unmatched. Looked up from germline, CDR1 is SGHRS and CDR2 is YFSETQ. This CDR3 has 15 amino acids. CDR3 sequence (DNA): TGCGCCAGCCAACCACTAGCGGGAGTCTACAATGAGCAGTTCTTC. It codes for CASQPLAGVYNEQFF.

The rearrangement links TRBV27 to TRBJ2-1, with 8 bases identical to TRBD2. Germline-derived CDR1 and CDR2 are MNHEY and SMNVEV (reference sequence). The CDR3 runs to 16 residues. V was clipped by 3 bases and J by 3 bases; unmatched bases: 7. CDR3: CASSLASGQGYNEQFF. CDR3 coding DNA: TGTGCCAGCAGTTTGGCTAGCGGGCAAGGCTACAATGAGCAGTTCTTC.

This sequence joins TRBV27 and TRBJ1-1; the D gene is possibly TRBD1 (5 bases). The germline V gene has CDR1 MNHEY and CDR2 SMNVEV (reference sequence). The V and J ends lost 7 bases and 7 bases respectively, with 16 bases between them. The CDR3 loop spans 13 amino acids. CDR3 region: CASTPSWGGEAFF. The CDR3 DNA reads TGTGCCAGCACCCCGTCTTGGGGGGGTGAAGCTTTCTTT.

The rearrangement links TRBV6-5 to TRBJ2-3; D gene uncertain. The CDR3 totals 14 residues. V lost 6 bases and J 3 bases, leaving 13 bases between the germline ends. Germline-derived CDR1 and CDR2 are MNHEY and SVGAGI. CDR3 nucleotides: TGTGCCAGCAGGCCCGGTGGTTGGACAGATACGCAGTATTTT. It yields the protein CASRPGGWTDTQYF.

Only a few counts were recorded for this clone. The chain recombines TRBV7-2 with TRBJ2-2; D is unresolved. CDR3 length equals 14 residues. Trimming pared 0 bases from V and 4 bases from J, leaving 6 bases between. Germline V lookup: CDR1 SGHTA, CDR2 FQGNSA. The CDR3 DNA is TGTGCCAGCAGCTTAGCGTCTAGCACCGGGGAGCTGTTTTTT. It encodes CASSLASSTGELFF.

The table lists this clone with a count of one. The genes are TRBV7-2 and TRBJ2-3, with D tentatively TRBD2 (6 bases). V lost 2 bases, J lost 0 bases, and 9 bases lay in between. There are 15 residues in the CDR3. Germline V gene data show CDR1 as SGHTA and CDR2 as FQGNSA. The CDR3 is CASSLQSGSTDTQYF. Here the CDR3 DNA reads TGTGCCAGCAGCTTACAGAGCGGGAGCACAGATACGCAGTATTTT.

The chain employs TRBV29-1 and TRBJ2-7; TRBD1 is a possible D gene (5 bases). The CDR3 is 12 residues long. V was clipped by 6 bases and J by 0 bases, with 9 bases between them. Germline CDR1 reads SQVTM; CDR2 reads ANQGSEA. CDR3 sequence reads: CSVTDTSYEQYF. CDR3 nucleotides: TGCAGCGTGACGGACACCTCCTACGAGCAGTACTTC.

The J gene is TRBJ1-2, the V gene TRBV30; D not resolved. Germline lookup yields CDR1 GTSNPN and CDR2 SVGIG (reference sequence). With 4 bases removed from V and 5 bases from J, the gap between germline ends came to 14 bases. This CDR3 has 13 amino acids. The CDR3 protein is CAWTHGGGYGYTF. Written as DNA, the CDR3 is TGTGCCTGGACTCACGGCGGCGGTTATGGCTACACCTTC.